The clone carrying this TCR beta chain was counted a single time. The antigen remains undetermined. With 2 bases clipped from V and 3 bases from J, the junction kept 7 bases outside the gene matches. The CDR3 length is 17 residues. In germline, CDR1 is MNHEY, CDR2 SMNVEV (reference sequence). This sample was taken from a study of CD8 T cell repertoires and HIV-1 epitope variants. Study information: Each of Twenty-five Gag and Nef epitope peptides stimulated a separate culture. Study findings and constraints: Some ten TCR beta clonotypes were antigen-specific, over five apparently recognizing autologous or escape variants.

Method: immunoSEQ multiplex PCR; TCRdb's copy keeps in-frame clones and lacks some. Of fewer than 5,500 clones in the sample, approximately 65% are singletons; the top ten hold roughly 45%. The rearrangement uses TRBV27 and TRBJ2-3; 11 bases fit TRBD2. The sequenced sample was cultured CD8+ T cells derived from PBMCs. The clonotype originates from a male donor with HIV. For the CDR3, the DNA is TGTGCCAGCAGTTTACTGGCTAGCGGGGGGCCGACAGATACGCAGTATTTT. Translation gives CASSLLASGGPTDTQYF.